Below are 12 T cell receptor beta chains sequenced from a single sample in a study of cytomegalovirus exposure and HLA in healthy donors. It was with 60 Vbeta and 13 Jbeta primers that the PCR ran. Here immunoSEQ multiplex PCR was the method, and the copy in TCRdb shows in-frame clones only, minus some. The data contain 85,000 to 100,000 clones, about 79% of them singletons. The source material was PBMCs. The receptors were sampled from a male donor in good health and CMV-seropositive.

The CDR3 sequence is CASTQQGPSSYEQYF. CDR3 coding DNA: TGTGCCAGCACCCAACAGGGGCCATCCTCCTACGAGCAGTACTTC. This sequence joins TRBV2 and TRBJ2-7; 7 bases map to TRBD1. The V gene's germline CDR1 is SNHLY and CDR2 FYNNEI. CDR3 size: 15 residues. V lost 7 bases and J lost 0; bases outside the gene matches: 9.

For the CDR3, the DNA is TGTGCTAGTGGTACCGGACAGCAAAATGAAAAACTGTTTTTT. It translates to CASGTGQQNEKLFF. The chain links TRBV12-5 to TRBJ1-4, with a weak D call TRBD1 (6 bases). This CDR3 spans 14 amino acids. V gave up 5 bases and J gave up 5 bases, with 12 bases separating them. Germline loops: CDR1 LGHNT, CDR2 FRNRAP. Combining the CDR3 with reference TRBV12-5 and TRBJ1-4 gives the whole variable domain DARVTQTPRHKVTEMGQEVTMRCQPILGHNTVFWYRQTMMQGLELLAYFRNRAPLDDSGMPKDRFSAEMPDATLATLKIQPSEPRDSAVYFCASGTGQQNEKLFFGSGTQLSVL.

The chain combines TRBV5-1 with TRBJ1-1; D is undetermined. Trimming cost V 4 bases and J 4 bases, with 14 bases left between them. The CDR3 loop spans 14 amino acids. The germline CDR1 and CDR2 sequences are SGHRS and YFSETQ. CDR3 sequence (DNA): TGCGCCAGCAGCCGCGGTTCGTGGATCACTGAAGCTTTCTTT. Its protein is CASSRGSWITEAFF.

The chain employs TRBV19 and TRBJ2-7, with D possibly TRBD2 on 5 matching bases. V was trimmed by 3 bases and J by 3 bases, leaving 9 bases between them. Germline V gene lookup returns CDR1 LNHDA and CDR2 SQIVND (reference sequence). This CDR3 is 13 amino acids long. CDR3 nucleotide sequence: TGTGCCAGTAGTATGGGAGAGAACTACGAGCAGTACTTC. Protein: CASSMGENYEQYF.

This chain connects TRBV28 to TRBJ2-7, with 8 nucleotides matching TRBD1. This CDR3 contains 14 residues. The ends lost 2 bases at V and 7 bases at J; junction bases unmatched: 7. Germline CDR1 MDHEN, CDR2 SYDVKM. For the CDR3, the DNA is TGTGCCAGCAGTTTAGAGGGCAGGGGGCGGGAGCAGTACTTC. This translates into CASSLEGRGREQYF.

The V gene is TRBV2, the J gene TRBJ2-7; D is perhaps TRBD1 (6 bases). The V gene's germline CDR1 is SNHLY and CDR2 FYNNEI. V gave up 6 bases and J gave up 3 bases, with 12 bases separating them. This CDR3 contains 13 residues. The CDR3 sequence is CASRGQSIYEQYF. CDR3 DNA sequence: TGTGCCAGCAGAGGACAGAGTATCTACGAGCAGTACTTC.

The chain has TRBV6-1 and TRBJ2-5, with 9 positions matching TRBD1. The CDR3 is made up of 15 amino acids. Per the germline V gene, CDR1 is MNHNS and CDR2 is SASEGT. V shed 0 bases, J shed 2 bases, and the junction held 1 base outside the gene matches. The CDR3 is CASSEAGQGQETQYF. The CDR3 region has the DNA TGTGCCAGCAGTGAAGCCGGACAGGGGCAAGAGACCCAGTACTTC.

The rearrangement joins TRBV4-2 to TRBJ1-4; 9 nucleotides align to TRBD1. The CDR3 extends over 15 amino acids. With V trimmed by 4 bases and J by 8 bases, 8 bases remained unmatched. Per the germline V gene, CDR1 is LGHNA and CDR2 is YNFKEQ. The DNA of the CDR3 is TGTGCCAGCAGCCGCCGGACAGGGGTTGGAGAAAAACTGTTTTTT. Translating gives CASSRRTGVGEKLFF.

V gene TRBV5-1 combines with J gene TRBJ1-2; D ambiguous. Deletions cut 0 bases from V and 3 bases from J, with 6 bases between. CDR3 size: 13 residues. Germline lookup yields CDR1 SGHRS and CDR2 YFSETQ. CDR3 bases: TGCGCCAGCAGCTTGGGTGTCGACTATGGCTACACCTTC. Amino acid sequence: CASSLGVDYGYTF.

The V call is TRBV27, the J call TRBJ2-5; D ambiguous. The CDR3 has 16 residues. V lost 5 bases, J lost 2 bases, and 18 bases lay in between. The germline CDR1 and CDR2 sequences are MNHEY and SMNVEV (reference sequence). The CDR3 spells CASSALSSSAQETQYF. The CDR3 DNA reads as TGTGCCAGCAGTGCCCTGTCTTCAAGCGCTCAAGAGACCCAGTACTTC.

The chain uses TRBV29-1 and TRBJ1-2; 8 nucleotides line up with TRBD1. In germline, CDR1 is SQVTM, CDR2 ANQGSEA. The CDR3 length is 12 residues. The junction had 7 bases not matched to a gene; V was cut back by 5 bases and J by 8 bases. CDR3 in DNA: TGCAGCGTTCCGGGACAGGAGTTAGGCTACACCTTC. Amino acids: CSVPGQELGYTF.

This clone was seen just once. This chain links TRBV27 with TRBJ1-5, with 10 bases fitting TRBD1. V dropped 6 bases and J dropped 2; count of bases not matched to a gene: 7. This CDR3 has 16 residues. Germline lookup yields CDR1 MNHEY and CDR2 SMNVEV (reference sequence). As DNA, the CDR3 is TGTGCCAGCAGAGCAACAGGGACAGGGGGCAATCAGCCCCAGCATTTT. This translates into CASRATGTGGNQPQHF.